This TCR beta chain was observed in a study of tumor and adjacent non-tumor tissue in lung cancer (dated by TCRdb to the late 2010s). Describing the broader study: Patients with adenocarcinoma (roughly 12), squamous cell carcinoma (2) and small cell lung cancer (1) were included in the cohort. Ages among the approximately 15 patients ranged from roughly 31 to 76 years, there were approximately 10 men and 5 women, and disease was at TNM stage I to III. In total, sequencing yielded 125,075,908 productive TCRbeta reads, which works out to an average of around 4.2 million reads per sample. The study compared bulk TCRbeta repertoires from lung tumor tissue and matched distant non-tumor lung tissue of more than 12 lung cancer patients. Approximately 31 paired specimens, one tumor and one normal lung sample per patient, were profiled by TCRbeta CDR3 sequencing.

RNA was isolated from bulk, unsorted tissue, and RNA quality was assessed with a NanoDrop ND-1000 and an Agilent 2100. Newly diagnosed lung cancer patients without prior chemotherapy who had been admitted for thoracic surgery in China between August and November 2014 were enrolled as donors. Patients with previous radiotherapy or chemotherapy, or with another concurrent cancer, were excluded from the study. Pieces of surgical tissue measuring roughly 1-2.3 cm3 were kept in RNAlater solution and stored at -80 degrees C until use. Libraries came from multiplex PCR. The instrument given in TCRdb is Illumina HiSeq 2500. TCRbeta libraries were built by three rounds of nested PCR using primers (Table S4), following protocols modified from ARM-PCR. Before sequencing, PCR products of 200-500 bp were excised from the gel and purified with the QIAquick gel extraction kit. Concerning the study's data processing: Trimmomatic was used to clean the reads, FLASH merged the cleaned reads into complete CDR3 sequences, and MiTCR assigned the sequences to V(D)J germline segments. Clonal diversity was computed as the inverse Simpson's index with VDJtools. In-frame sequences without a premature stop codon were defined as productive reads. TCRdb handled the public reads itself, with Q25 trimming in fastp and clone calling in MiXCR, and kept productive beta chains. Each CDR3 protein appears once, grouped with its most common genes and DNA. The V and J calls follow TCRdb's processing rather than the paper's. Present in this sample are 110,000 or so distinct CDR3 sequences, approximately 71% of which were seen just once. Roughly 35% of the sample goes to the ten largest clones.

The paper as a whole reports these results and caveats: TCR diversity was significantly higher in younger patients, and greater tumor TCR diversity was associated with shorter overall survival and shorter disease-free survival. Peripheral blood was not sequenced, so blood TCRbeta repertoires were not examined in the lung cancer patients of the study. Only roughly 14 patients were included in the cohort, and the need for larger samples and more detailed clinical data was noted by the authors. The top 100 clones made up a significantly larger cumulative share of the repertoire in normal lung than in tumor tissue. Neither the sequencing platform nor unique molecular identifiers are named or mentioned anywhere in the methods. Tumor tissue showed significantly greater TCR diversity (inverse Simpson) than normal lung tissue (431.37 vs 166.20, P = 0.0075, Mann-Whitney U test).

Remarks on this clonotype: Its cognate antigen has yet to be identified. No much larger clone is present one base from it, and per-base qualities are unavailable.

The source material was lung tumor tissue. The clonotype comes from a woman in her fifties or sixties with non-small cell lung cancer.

Here the CDR3 is given as CASSAGLTHSPLHF. At the DNA level, the sequence is TGTGCCAGCAGCGCGGGACTGACGCATTCACCCCTCCACTTT. The rearrangement combines TRBV7-8 with TRBJ1-6, and possibly TRBD1, on 5 matching bases. The germline V gene gives CDR1 as SGHVS and CDR2 as FQNEAQ. The junction carries 13 bases between V and J, which are trimmed by 5 bases and 8 bases respectively. From the cysteine through the phenylalanine, the CDR3 covers 14 amino acids. The only DNA kept is the CDR3, 42 bases in frame from the first base.